The T cell receptor beta chain under discussion was sequenced for a study of blood T cell repertoires in COVID-19. As for the study in general: The origin of the acute and convalescent COVID-19 samples was the United States, Italy and Spain. T cells, B-cell-depleted T cells, or PBMCs supplied cDNA or gDNA.

Authors' data handling: Cell counts per sample came from amplifying reference gene primers. Assay: immunoSEQ multiplex PCR; the TCRdb copy retains only in-frame clones and omits some. The V and J calls and the clone size are those of that table, but D and trimming were determined from the DNA. The table lists roughly 670,000 clones, approximately 90% of them singletons, with roughly 0.25% in the top ten. Trimming removed 3 bases at V and 3 bases at J, with 18 bases between. Germline loops: CDR1 SQVTM, CDR2 ANQGSEA. The length of the CDR3 is 15 residues. The chain links TRBV29-1 to TRBJ2-7; TRBD1 is a possible D gene (6 bases). The source is a woman under 30 with acute or convalescent COVID-19. The sequencing sample was made of peripheral blood. In DNA form, the CDR3 reads TGCAGCGTTGAGGGGTCCGGCAGGGGAAGCTACGAGCAGTACTTC. This sequence encodes CSVEGSGRGSYEQYF.